This TCR beta chain came from a study of blood T cell repertoires in COVID-19. The V segment lost 3 bases and the J segment 1 base; nucleotides outside the gene matches: 6. This CDR3 has 16 amino acids. Germline CDR1 MNHNS, CDR2 SASEGT. Donors in Cohort 3 who had recovered were those with two negative PCRs, healthcare professional clearance, or resolution of their symptoms. This clone was seen more than once but under ten times. TCRdb's table, derived via immunoSEQ multiplex PCR, lists solely in-frame clones and lacks some. The data contain about 220,000 clones, 82% of them singletons. Sequencing was done on a sample of PBMCs or T cells enriched from blood (not recorded which). This receptor was obtained from a woman between 55 and 75 years old who had recovered from COVID-19. V is TRBV6-1 and J is TRBJ1-1; TRBD1 aligns across 9 bases. The CDR3 reads CASSDKSGQGNTEAFF. As DNA, the CDR3 is TGTGCCAGCAGTGATAAATCGGGACAGGGGAACACTGAAGCTTTCTTT.